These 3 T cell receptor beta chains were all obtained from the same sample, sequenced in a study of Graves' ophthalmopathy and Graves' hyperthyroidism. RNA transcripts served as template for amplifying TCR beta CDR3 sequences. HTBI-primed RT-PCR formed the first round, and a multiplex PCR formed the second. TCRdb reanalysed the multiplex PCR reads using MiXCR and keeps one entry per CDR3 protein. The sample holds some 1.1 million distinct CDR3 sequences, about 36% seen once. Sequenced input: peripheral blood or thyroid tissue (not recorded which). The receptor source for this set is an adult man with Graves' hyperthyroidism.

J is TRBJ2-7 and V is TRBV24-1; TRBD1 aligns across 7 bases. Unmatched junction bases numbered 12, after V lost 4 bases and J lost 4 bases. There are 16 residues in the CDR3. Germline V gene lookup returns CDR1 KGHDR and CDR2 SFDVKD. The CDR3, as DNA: TGTGCCACCAGTGAGACTGGGACAGCGGTGGGGTACGAGCAGTACTTC. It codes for CATSETGTAVGYEQYF.

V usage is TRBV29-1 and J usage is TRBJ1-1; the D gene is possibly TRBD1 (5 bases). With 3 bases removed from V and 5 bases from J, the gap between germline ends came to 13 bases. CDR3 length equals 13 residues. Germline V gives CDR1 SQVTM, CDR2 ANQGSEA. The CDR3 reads CSVDRQGVTEAFF. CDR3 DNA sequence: TGCAGCGTTGACCGGCAGGGAGTTACTGAAGCTTTCTTT.

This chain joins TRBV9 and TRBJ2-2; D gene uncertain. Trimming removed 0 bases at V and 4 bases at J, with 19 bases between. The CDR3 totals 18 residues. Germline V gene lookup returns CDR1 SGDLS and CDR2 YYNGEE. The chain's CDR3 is CASSVGWNRDLSTGELFF. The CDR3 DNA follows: TGTGCCAGCAGCGTAGGCTGGAATCGTGACTTAAGCACCGGGGAGCTGTTTTTT.